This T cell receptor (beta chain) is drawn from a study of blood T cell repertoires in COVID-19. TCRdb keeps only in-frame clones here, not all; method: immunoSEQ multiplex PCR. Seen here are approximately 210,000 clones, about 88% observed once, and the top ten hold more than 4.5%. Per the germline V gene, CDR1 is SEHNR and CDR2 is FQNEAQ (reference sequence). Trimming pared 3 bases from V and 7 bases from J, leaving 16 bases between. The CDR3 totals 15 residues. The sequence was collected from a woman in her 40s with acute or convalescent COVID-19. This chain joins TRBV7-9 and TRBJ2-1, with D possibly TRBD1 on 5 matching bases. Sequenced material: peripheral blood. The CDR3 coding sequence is TGTGCCAGCAGCTTTGGTCGAAGGGGATGGAATGAGCAGTTCTTC. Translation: CASSFGRRGWNEQFF.